The 25 T cell receptor beta chains below all came from one sample that was sequenced in a study of T cells after yellow fever vaccination. MiXCR, applied by TCRdb to the 5' RACE reads, yields one record per CDR3 protein. This table has approximately 74,000 distinct CDR3 sequences, around 6.5% appearing once. The sequencing used CD8+ T cells sorted from PBMCs, collected less than 6 days after the first yellow fever vaccination. These receptors originate from a man younger than 35 who received the YFV17D yellow fever vaccine.

The chain recombines TRBV5-4 with TRBJ2-7; no firm D call. This CDR3 contains 15 residues. Trimming left V 0 bases short and J 1 base short, with 11 bases between. In germline, CDR1 is SGHNT, CDR2 YYREEE (reference sequence). The CDR3 reads CASSLGPAVSYEQYV. The DNA for the CDR3 is TGTGCCAGCAGCTTGGGCCCTGCCGTATCCTACGAGCAGTACGTC.

In its sample, this clonotype was seen many times. The V and J genes are TRBV4-1 and TRBJ2-7; D ambiguous. The CDR3 is made up of 13 amino acids. Trimming pared 2 bases from V and 3 bases from J, leaving 8 bases between. Germline V CDR1 and CDR2: MGHRA, YSYEKL. The CDR3 region has the DNA TGCGCCAGCAGCCAACAGGAGAGCTACGAGCAGTACGTC. Protein sequence: CASSQQESYEQYV.

CDR3 sequence reads: CATSGRQEVGKLFF. Written as DNA, the CDR3 is TGTGCCACCTCGGGCCGCCAGGAGGTTGGAAAACTGTTTTTT. The V call is TRBV15, the J call TRBJ1-4; no firm D call. The CDR3 covers 14 residues. Trimming took 8 bases from V and 10 from J, leaving 20 bases between them. The germline gives CDR1 LNHNV, CDR2 YYDKDF (reference sequence).

This clonotype has a count of ten or more. CDR3 DNA sequence: TGCAGTGCAGCTGAGACAGGAAACTATGGCTACACCTTC. Translation: CSAAETGNYGYTF. The chain links TRBV20-1 to TRBJ1-2; perhaps TRBD1 as D (6 bases). Trimming left V 6 bases short and J 2 bases short, with 13 bases between. The CDR3 sequence is 13 residues long. The V gene's germline CDR1 is DFQATT and CDR2 SNEGSKA (reference sequence).

This clonotype was picked up many times. The rearrangement uses TRBV29-1 and TRBJ2-1; D possibly matches TRBD1 or TRBD2 (5 bases each). Trimming removed 6 bases from V and 2 bases from J, with 8 bases in between. Germline V lookup: CDR1 SQVTM, CDR2 ANQGSEA. This CDR3 has 12 residues. DNA of the CDR3: TGCAGCGTGGGGACCCCCTACAATGAGCAGTTCTTC. Its translation: CSVGTPYNEQFF.

The chain employs TRBV29-1 and TRBJ2-7; either TRBD1 or TRBD2 may supply D (6 bases each). The V end lost 0 bases, the J end lost 0 bases, and 27 bases lay between the germline ends. In germline, CDR1 is SQVTM, CDR2 ANQGSEA. This CDR3 region has 20 residues. The CDR3, as DNA: TGCAGCGTTGAAGAGAGGGTCGCGGGACACTGGAAAAACTACTCCTACGAGCAGTACTTC. Translation gives CSVEERVAGHWKNYSYEQYF.

This clonotype was picked up many times. The chain combines TRBV5-5 with TRBJ2-3, with TRBD2 identical over 9 bases. In germline, CDR1 is SGHKS, CDR2 YYEKEE (reference sequence). V was pared by 0 bases and J by 6 bases, with 8 bases of the junction left unmatched. CDR3 length: 16 residues. The DNA for the CDR3 is TGTGCCAGCAGCTTGGAAGCGGGGGGCTGGACTGATACGCAGTATTTT. Protein: CASSLEAGGWTDTQYF.

The chain employs TRBV7-9 and TRBJ1-1, with D tentatively TRBD1 (5 bases). This CDR3 has 11 amino acids. V was cut by 8 bases and J by 6 bases, with 10 bases left in between. Germline CDR1 reads SEHNR; CDR2 reads FQNEAQ (reference sequence). As DNA, the CDR3 is TGTGCCAGCGATCGACAGCCTGAAGCTTTCTTT. Translating gives CASDRQPEAFF.

The chain combines TRBV6-5 with TRBJ2-7; D gene uncertain. This CDR3 comprises 14 residues. Trimming removed 0 bases from V and 6 bases from J, with 12 bases in between. Germline CDR1 MNHEY, CDR2 SVGAGI. The CDR3 DNA sequence: TGTGCCAGCAGTTACTCGAATAATTTCAGCGAGCAGTACGTC. Its protein product is CASSYSNNFSEQYV.

This clonotype was picked up many times. The chain couples TRBV12-3 or TRBV12-4 to TRBJ2-4, with 9 positions matching TRBD1. V lost 5 bases and J lost 8; bases outside the gene matches: 10. The CDR3 consists of 15 residues. The CDR3 here is CASSSTGGLRDIQYF. CDR3 DNA sequence: TGTGCCAGCAGTAGTACAGGGGGCTTAAGGGACATTCAGTACTTC.

The sample holds many counts of this clonotype. This chain joins TRBV12-3 or TRBV12-4 and TRBJ2-1; no firm D call. V dropped 8 bases and J dropped 0 bases, with 14 bases sitting between them. CDR3 length equals 15 residues. DNA of the CDR3: TGTGCCAGCTCCCTTCCGGAGAGCTCCTACAATGAGCAGTTCTTC. It encodes CASSLPESSYNEQFF.

This clonotype was observed a handful of times. The CDR3 loop reads CASSISPGGLEDTQYF. CDR3 coding DNA: TGTGCCAGCAGCATCTCTCCCGGGGGGTTGGAAGATACGCAGTATTTT. V usage is TRBV7-2 and J usage is TRBJ2-3; 7 nucleotides match TRBD2. The trim removed 5 bases at V and 5 bases at J, leaving 13 bases unmatched. The germline V gene has CDR1 SGHTA and CDR2 FQGNSA. The length of the CDR3 is 16 residues.

This clonotype was counted ten times or more. V gene TRBV4-1 combines with J gene TRBJ2-6; D is perhaps TRBD1 (6 bases). V lost 3 bases and J lost 2, with 14 bases in between. The CDR3 is made up of 17 amino acids. From germline, CDR1 is MGHRA and CDR2 YSYEKL. CDR3 sequence: CASSHGPTGPGANVLTF. DNA for the CDR3: TGCGCCAGCAGCCACGGTCCAACAGGGCCTGGGGCCAACGTCCTGACTTTC.

The V gene is TRBV6-4, the J gene TRBJ2-1; 9 bases agree with TRBD1. The CDR3 runs 15 residues. Germline V gene lookup returns CDR1 MRHNA and CDR2 SNTAGT. V lost 6 bases, J lost 5 bases, and 8 bases stayed unmatched. The CDR3 nucleotides are TGTGCCAGCAGCTGGGGACAGGGCCCTAACAATGAGCAGTTCTTC. This encodes CASSWGQGPNNEQFF.

This chain links TRBV5-6 with TRBJ2-3; D is uncertain. V dropped 2 bases and J dropped 1 base, with 5 bases sitting between them. The CDR3 extends over 13 amino acids. Germline V lookup: CDR1 SGHDT, CDR2 YYEEEE. CDR3 sequence (DNA): TGTGCCAGCAGCTTCACCGGCACAGATACGCAGTATTTT. Translation: CASSFTGTDTQYF. Based on the CDR3 plus reference TRBV5-6 and TRBJ2-3, the full variable domain is DAGVTQSPTHLIKTRGQQVTLRCSPKSGHDTVSWYQQALGQGPQFIFQYYEEEERQRGNFPDRFSGHQFPNYSSELNVNALLLGDSALYLCASSFTGTDTQYFGPGTRLTVL.

The rearrangement links TRBV7-9 to TRBJ2-7; D uncertain. The germline CDR1 and CDR2 sequences are SEHNR and FQNEAQ (reference sequence). This CDR3 contains 13 residues. The V gene lost 1 base and the J gene lost 6 bases, with 10 bases spanning the gap. The CDR3 sequence is CASSLGWVGEQYF. The CDR3 coding sequence is TGTGCCAGCAGCTTAGGATGGGTGGGCGAGCAGTACTTC.

This clonotype has at least ten counts. The V gene is TRBV28, the J gene TRBJ2-2; D may be TRBD1 (6 bases). Germline lookup yields CDR1 MDHEN and CDR2 SYDVKM. The CDR3 runs 16 residues. V lost 7 bases and J lost 2, with 17 bases in between. The CDR3 spells CASTPLYRANTGELFF. CDR3 nucleotides: TGTGCCAGCACCCCACTTTACAGGGCCAACACCGGGGAGCTGTTTTTT. Full variable domain (rest looked up from reference TRBV28 and TRBJ2-2): DVKVTQSSRYLVKRTGEKVFLECVQDMDHENMFWYRQDPGLGLRLIYFSYDVKMKEKGDIPEGYSVSREKKERFSLILESASTNQTSMYLCASTPLYRANTGELFFGEGSRLTVL.

This chain joins TRBV27 and TRBJ1-6; the D gene is possibly TRBD1 (5 bases). The CDR3 contains 15 residues. Per the germline V gene, CDR1 is MNHEY and CDR2 is SMNVEV (reference sequence). V lost 5 bases to trimming and J lost 4 bases, with 12 bases between them. CDR3 sequence (DNA): TGTGCCAGCAGTCCCATCCCAGGGTATAATTCACCCCTCCACTTT. It codes for CASSPIPGYNSPLHF.

This clonotype was seen more than once but under ten times. The chain has TRBV2 and TRBJ2-2; TRBD2 is a possible D gene (6 bases). Germline V gives CDR1 SNHLY, CDR2 FYNNEI. V lost 7 bases and J 5 bases, leaving 14 bases between the germline ends. The CDR3 contains 14 residues. DNA of the CDR3: TGTGCCAGCACGGAGGGGCTCTTGACCGGGGAGCTGTTTTTT. Translation gives CASTEGLLTGELFF.

Notes on this clonotype: This may arise from a read error, as a much more abundant clone is one base away. The rearrangement joins TRBV3-1 to TRBJ1-4, with a weak D call TRBD1 (5 bases). Germline-derived CDR1 and CDR2 are LGHDT and YNNKEL (reference sequence). This CDR3 spans 17 amino acids. CDR3 sequence: CAGSPKNPGQDIGKLFF. The DNA for the CDR3 is TGTGCCGGCAGCCCCAAGAACCCGGGGCAGGACATCGGAAAACTGTTTTTT.

This clonotype was recorded a few times. V is TRBV29-1 and J is TRBJ2-7; D gene unclear. Germline assignment: CDR1 SQVTM and CDR2 ANQGSEA. The CDR3 has 9 residues. The CDR3 nucleotides read TGCTCTCTCGCCTACGAGCAGTACGTC. Translating gives CSLAYEQYV.

This clonotype has ten or more counts. The chain employs TRBV6-5 and TRBJ2-7; 15 bases agree with TRBD2. Trimming cost V 6 bases and J 4 bases; bases outside gene matches: 10. This CDR3 spans 17 amino acids. The germline V gene has CDR1 MNHEY and CDR2 SVGAGI. CDR3 protein: CASRRSPGTSGGYEQYF. DNA of the CDR3: TGTGCCAGCAGACGATCTCCCGGGACTAGCGGGGGGTACGAGCAGTACTTC.

This sequence joins TRBV29-1 and TRBJ1-3; D might be TRBD1 (6 bases). This CDR3 comprises 15 residues. V was trimmed by 7 bases and J by 1 base, leaving 17 bases between them. Germline V gives CDR1 SQVTM, CDR2 ANQGSEA. The chain's CDR3 is CSATGTSNSGNTIYF. The CDR3 DNA reads TGCAGCGCGACAGGAACCTCTAATTCTGGAAACACCATATATTTT. Full variable domain (rest looked up from reference TRBV29-1 and TRBJ1-3): SAVISQKPSRDICQRGTSLTIQCQVDSQVTMMFWYRQQPGQSLTLIATANQGSEATYESGFVIDKFPISRPNLTFSTLTVSNMSPEDSSIYLCSATGTSNSGNTIYFGEGSWLTVV.

In its sample, this clonotype was seen a few times. V is TRBV6-2 or TRBV6-3 and J is TRBJ2-7; TRBD2 is a possible D gene (6 bases). V lost 7 bases, J lost 1 base, and 14 bases lay in between. Germline loops: CDR1 MNHEY, CDR2 SVGEGT. This CDR3 contains 14 residues. The CDR3 nucleotides are TGTGCCAGCACCCCGGGGGTAATGTCCTACGAGCAGTACGTC. It is translated as CASTPGVMSYEQYV.

This clonotype was seen more than once but under ten times. This chain uses TRBV12-3 or TRBV12-4 with TRBJ2-3; D gene uncertain. Trimming left V 3 bases short and J 3 bases short, with 7 bases between. CDR3 size: 13 residues. The CDR3 here is CASSFMGTDTQYF. The CDR3 coding sequence is TGTGCCAGCAGTTTCATGGGTACAGATACGCAGTATTTT.